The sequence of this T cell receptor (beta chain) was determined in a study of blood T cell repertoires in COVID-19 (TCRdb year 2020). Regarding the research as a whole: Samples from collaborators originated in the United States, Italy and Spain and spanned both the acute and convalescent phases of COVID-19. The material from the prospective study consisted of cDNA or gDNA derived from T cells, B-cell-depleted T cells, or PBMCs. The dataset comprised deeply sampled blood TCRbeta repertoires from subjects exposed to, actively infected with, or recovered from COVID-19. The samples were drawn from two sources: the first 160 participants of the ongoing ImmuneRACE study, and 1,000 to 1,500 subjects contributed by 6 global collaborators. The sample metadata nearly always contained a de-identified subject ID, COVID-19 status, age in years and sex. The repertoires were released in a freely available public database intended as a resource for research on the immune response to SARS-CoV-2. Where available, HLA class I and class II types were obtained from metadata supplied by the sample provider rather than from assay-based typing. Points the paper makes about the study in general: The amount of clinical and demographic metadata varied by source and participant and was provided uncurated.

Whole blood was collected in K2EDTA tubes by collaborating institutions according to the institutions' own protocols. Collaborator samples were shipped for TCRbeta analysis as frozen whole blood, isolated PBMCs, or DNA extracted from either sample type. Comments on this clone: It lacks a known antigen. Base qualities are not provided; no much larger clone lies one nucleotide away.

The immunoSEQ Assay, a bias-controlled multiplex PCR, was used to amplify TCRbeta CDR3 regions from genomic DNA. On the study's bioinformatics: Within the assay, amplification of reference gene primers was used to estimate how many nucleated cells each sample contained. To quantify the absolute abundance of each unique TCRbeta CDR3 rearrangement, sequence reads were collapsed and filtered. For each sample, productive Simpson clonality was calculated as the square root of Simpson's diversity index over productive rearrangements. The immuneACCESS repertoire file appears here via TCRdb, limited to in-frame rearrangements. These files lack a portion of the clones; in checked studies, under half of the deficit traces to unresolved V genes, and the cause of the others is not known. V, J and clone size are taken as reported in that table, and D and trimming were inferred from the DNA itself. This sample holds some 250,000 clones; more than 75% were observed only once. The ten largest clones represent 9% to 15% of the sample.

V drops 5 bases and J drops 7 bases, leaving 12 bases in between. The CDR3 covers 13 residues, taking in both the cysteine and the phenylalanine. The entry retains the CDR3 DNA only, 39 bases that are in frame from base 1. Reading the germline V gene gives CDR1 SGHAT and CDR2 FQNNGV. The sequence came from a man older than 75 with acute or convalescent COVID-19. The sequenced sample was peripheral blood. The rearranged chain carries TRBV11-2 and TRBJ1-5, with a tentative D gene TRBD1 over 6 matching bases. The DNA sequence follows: TGTGCCAGCAGCCGGGACATCAGGCAGCCCCAGCATTTT. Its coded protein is CASSRDIRQPQHF.